This T cell receptor beta chain originates from a study of cytomegalovirus exposure and HLA in healthy donors. About the study: Later analysis reported that the 110 or so validation repertoires shared the platform of the roughly 670 first-cohort repertoires. Study observations and caveats: Researchers counted 164 TCR beta chains as cytomegalovirus-associated. With high specificity and sensitivity, the classifier reportedly diagnosed cytomegalovirus status. Rarity marked most TCR sequences, yet some public TCRs occurred in many donors.

This clone has only a few counts. The antigen is unknown. Assay: immunoSEQ multiplex PCR; the TCRdb copy retains only in-frame clones and omits some. This sample has about 200,000 clones; around 86% occur once, and the top ten carry 1.5% to 2.5%. The TCR was taken from a woman aged 18 to 35 in good health and CMV-seropositive. Sequencing was carried out using PBMCs.

The CDR3 nucleotides read TGTGCCTGGAGCGCCGGGCTAGCGGCGGACCGGAGGGGCACAGATACGCAGTATTTT. Protein product: CAWSAGLAADRRGTDTQYF. V and J are TRBV30 and TRBJ2-3, with 7 bases lining up with TRBD2. Germline V gives CDR1 GTSNPN, CDR2 SVGIG (reference sequence). The CDR3 length is 19 residues. V lost 3 bases and J lost 1; bases outside the gene matches: 19.